The 20 T cell receptor beta chains reported below all come from one sample, sequenced in a study of shared clonotypes between healthy human individuals. Measured with immunoSEQ multiplex PCR; TCRdb has only the in-frame clones, and not every one. The sample has approximately 1,500,000 clones, 98% seen once. Input material: naive CD4+ T cells sorted from blood. The subset denotes: CD45RA+ positively selected. Receptors were obtained from a man aged 25 to 40 in good health.

CDR3 in amino acids: CASSLATSLNEQFF. The DNA for the CDR3 is TGCGCCAGCAGCTTGGCAACTAGCTTGAATGAGCAGTTCTTC. The rearrangement uses TRBV5-1 and TRBJ2-1; the D gene is possibly TRBD2 (6 bases). Germline V gene sequence: CDR1 SGHRS, CDR2 YFSETQ. V dropped 0 bases and J dropped 7 bases, with 11 bases sitting between them. This CDR3 is built from 14 residues. The entire variable domain, with the rest obtained from reference TRBV5-1 and TRBJ2-1, is as follows: KAGVTQTPRYLIKTRGQQVTLSCSPISGHRSVSWYQQTPGQGLQFLFEYFSETQRNKGNFPGRFSGRQFSNSRSEMNVSTLELGDSALYLCASSLATSLNEQFFGPGTRLTVL.

As to this clone: The sample has other DNA sequences that encode this CDR3 too. The chain recombines TRBV6-1 with TRBJ2-1; 11 bases map to TRBD2. The CDR3 has 15 residues. Germline-derived CDR1 and CDR2 are MNHNS and SASEGT. The V and J ends lost 1 base and 4 bases, in that order; junction bases with no gene match: 0. The CDR3 here is CASSEGLAGYNEQFF. CDR3 coding DNA: TGTGCCAGCAGTGAAGGACTAGCGGGGTACAATGAGCAGTTCTTC.

The chain links TRBV5-1 to TRBJ2-1, with D possibly TRBD2 on 5 matching bases. This CDR3 spans 15 amino acids. Per the germline V gene, CDR1 is SGHRS and CDR2 is YFSETQ. Trimming cost V 1 base and J 8 bases, with 16 bases left between them. The CDR3 loop is CASSLTSNFVDEQFF. In DNA form, the CDR3 reads TGCGCCAGCAGCTTGACTAGTAATTTCGTGGATGAGCAGTTCTTC.

V usage is TRBV5-5 and J usage is TRBJ1-2; tentatively, D is TRBD1 (5 bases). Germline CDR1 is SGHKS and CDR2 is YYEKEE (reference sequence). Trimming took off 0 bases at V and 4 bases at J, with 16 bases between the two ends. This CDR3 region has 16 residues. CDR3 sequence: CASSLATGLTFYGYTF. CDR3 bases: TGTGCCAGCAGCTTGGCCACGGGACTGACTTTCTATGGCTACACCTTC.

Notes on this clone: The identical CDR3 is also encoded by other nucleotide sequences in the sample. This chain connects TRBV30 to TRBJ2-5, with D uncertain. The CDR3 totals 11 residues. V lost 0 bases, J lost 4 bases, and 3 bases lay in between. Germline CDR1 reads GTSNPN; CDR2 reads SVGIG (reference sequence). As DNA, the CDR3 is TGTGCCTGGAGTGTGGGAGAGACCCAGTACTTC. Its protein is CAWSVGETQYF.

The V call is TRBV6-5, the J call TRBJ1-1; no firm D call. Trimming shortened V by 2 bases and J by 5 bases, and 12 bases separated the two germline ends. The CDR3 spans 14 residues. The germline V gene has CDR1 MNHEY and CDR2 SVGAGI. In nucleotides, the CDR3 is TGTGCCAGCAGTTACGACTCCCTCGGGACTGAAGCTTTCTTT. Its protein product is CASSYDSLGTEAFF.

The V and J genes are TRBV28 and TRBJ2-7, with D perhaps TRBD2 (5 bases). This CDR3 contains 14 residues. Per germline, CDR1 MDHEN and CDR2 SYDVKM. V lost 8 bases, J lost 2 bases, and 16 bases lay in between. CDR3 residues: CASLTEERAYEQYF. Written as DNA, the CDR3 is TGTGCCAGCCTAACGGAGGAGAGGGCCTACGAGCAGTACTTC.

Details on this clone: This sample includes further DNA sequences coding for the same CDR3. The chain joins TRBV5-4 to TRBJ2-7; a possible D gene is TRBD2 (5 bases). Germline V lookup: CDR1 SGHNT, CDR2 YYREEE (reference sequence). The CDR3 covers 14 residues. The V gene lost 0 bases and the J gene lost 3 bases, with 10 bases spanning the gap. Here the CDR3 reads CASSLAGGNYEQYF. CDR3 DNA sequence: TGTGCCAGCAGCTTGGCAGGAGGAAACTACGAGCAGTACTTC.

This chain links TRBV28 with TRBJ1-5, with a weak D call TRBD1 (5 bases). The CDR3 covers 18 residues. V shed 4 bases and J shed 2 bases, with 21 bases lying between them. The germline V gene has CDR1 MDHEN and CDR2 SYDVKM. Written as DNA, the CDR3 is TGTGCCAGCAGTTCCCCAACAGGCTTCGTTGTGGGCAATCAGCCCCAGCATTTT. The encoded protein is CASSSPTGFVVGNQPQHF.

The chain uses TRBV30 and TRBJ1-2, with a weak D call TRBD1 (6 bases). CDR3 length: 16 amino acids. Trimming shortened V by 5 bases and J by 3 bases, and 22 bases separated the two germline ends. Germline V CDR1 and CDR2: GTSNPN, SVGIG (reference sequence). CDR3 DNA sequence: TGTGCCTGGGCCGGACAGTCGTCCCCCCCCTACTATGGCTACACCTTC. Translated, it gives CAWAGQSSPPYYGYTF.

The V call is TRBV6-5, the J call TRBJ1-2; 8 bases map to TRBD1. The germline V gene has CDR1 MNHEY and CDR2 SVGAGI. With V trimmed by 7 bases and J by 6 bases, 7 bases remained unmatched. The CDR3 runs 13 residues. Written as DNA, the CDR3 is TGTGCCAGCACTAGGACAGGGAACCATGGCTACACCTTC. Protein product: CASTRTGNHGYTF.

The J gene is TRBJ1-4, the V gene TRBV29-1, with a tentative D call TRBD1 (5 bases). Germline CDR1 is SQVTM and CDR2 is ANQGSEA. The CDR3 loop spans 13 amino acids. Trimming shortened V by 5 bases and J by 4 bases, and 11 bases separated the two germline ends. DNA of the CDR3: TGCAGCGTTTATGACAGAGATAATGAAAAACTGTTTTTT. It codes for CSVYDRDNEKLFF.

V is TRBV5-1 and J is TRBJ2-1, with 10 bases lining up with TRBD2. CDR3 length equals 16 residues. Germline assignment: CDR1 SGHRS and CDR2 YFSETQ. The J segment lost 8 bases and the V segment lost 4 bases, leaving 12 bases of the junction unmatched. CDR3 nucleotides: TGCGCCAGCAGCCCTCCTTTAGCGGGAGGAGCGGATGAGCAGTTCTTC. As protein: CASSPPLAGGADEQFF. Variable domain in full (rest from reference TRBV5-1 and TRBJ2-1): KAGVTQTPRYLIKTRGQQVTLSCSPISGHRSVSWYQQTPGQGLQFLFEYFSETQRNKGNFPGRFSGRQFSNSRSEMNVSTLELGDSALYLCASSPPLAGGADEQFFGPGTRLTVL.

The chain links TRBV28 to TRBJ1-2, with TRBD1 matching over 9 bases. The CDR3 runs 14 residues. Per germline, CDR1 MDHEN and CDR2 SYDVKM. With 7 bases clipped from V and 5 bases from J, the junction kept 8 bases outside the gene matches. CDR3 in amino acids: CASIPADRGYGYTF. Here the CDR3 DNA reads TGTGCCAGCATCCCGGCGGACAGGGGTTATGGCTACACCTTC.

The chain carries TRBV11-2 and TRBJ2-3, with D possibly matching TRBD1 (5 bases). In germline, CDR1 is SGHAT, CDR2 FQNNGV. CDR3 length equals 16 residues. The V and J ends lost 0 bases and 1 base respectively, with 11 bases between them. In nucleotides, the CDR3 is TGTGCCAGCAGCTTAGATCAGGGTAAGGGCACAGATACGCAGTATTTT. This translates into CASSLDQGKGTDTQYF.

For this clone: The sample contains more than one DNA sequence encoding this CDR3. The chain couples TRBV9 to TRBJ2-2; TRBD1 matches at 7 bases. The V and J ends lost 0 bases and 0 bases, in that order; junction bases with no gene match: 2. Germline CDR1 SGDLS, CDR2 YYNGEE. This CDR3 is built from 16 residues. The CDR3 is CASSVATGTNTGELFF. The CDR3 DNA reads as TGTGCCAGCAGCGTAGCGACAGGGACGAACACCGGGGAGCTGTTTTTT.

J is TRBJ1-1 and V is TRBV10-3; D is undetermined. The V and J ends lost 3 bases and 10 bases respectively, with 9 bases between them. Germline lookup yields CDR1 ENHRY and CDR2 SYGVKD. This CDR3 comprises 11 residues. The CDR3 reads CAISEGAGAFF. CDR3 DNA sequence: TGTGCCATCAGTGAAGGTGCGGGAGCTTTCTTT.

This chain links TRBV7-2 with TRBJ2-1, with TRBD2 identical over 11 bases. CDR1 SGHTA and CDR2 FQGNSA come from the germline V gene. The CDR3 has 16 residues. V trimming: 6 bases; J trimming: 14 bases; junction bases outside the gene matches: 18. This chain's CDR3 is CASRQPGLAARLGEFF. The CDR3, as DNA: TGTGCCAGCAGACAACCGGGACTAGCGGCCAGGCTTGGGGAGTTCTTC.

The J gene is TRBJ2-7, the V gene TRBV11-3; weak D call: TRBD1 (5 bases). Per the germline V gene, CDR1 is SGHNT and CDR2 is YENEEA. Trimming removed 1 base at V and 0 bases at J, with 10 bases between. This CDR3 contains 15 residues. The CDR3 nucleotides read TGTGCCAGCAGCTTAGGACCAGGGTTCTCCTACGAGCAGTACTTC. Its protein is CASSLGPGFSYEQYF.

J is TRBJ2-3 and V is TRBV27; tentative D call: TRBD2 (5 bases). This CDR3 contains 16 residues. The V end lost 6 bases, the J end lost 1 base, and 17 bases lay between the germline ends. The germline CDR1 and CDR2 sequences are MNHEY and SMNVEV (reference sequence). In DNA form, the CDR3 reads TGTGCCAGCAGGCTTTTCGCGGGCCCTGGCACAGATACGCAGTATTTT. Its protein product is CASRLFAGPGTDTQYF.